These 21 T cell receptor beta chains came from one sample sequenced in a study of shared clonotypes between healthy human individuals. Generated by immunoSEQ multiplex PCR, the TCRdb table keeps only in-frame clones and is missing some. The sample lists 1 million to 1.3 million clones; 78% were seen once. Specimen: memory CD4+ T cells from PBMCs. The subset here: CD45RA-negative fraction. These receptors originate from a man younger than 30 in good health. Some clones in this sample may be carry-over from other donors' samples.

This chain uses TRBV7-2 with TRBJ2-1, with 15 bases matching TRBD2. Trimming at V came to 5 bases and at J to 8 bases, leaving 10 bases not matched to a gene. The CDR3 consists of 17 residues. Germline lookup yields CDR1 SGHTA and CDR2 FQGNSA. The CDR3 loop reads CASSPGLAGGRYDEQFF. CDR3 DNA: TGTGCCAGCAGCCCTGGACTAGCGGGAGGGAGGTACGATGAGCAGTTCTTC.

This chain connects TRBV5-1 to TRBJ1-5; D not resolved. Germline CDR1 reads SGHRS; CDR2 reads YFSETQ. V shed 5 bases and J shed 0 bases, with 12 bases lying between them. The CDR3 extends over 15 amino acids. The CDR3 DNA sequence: TGCGCCAGCAGACTCACGGGTGATAGCAATCAGCCCCAGCATTTT. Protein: CASRLTGDSNQPQHF.

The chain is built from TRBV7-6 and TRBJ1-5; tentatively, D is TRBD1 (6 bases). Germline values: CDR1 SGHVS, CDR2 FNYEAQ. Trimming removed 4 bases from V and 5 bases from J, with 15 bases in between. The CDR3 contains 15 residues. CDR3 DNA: TGTGCCAGCAGCTCTGGAGGGGGGTTTTATCAGCCCCAGCATTTT. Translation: CASSSGGGFYQPQHF.

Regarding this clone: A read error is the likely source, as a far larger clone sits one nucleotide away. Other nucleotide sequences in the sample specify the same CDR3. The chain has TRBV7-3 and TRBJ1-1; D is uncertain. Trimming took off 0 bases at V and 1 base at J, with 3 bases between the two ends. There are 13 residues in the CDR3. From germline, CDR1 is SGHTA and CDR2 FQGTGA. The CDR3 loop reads CASSLTRNTEAFF. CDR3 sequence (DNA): TGTGCCAGCAGCTTAACACGGAACACTGAAGCTTTCTTT.

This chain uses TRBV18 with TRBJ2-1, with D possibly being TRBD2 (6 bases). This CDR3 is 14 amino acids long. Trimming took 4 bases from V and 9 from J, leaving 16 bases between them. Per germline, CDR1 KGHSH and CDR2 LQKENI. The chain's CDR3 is CASSRPSVGGEQFF. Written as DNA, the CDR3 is TGTGCCAGCTCACGTCCTAGCGTAGGCGGTGAGCAGTTCTTC.

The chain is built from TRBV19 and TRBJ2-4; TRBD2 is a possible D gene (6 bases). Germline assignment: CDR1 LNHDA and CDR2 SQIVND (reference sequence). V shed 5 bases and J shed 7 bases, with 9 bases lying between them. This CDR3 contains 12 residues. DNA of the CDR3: TGTGCCAGTAGTGGTCGGGGGAACATTCAGTACTTC. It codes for CASSGRGNIQYF.

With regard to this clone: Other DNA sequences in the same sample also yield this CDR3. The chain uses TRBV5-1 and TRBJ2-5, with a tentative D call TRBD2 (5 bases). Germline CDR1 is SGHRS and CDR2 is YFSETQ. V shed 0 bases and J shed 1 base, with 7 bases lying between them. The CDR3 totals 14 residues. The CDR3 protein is CASSLGAAQETQYF. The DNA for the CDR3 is TGCGCCAGCAGCTTGGGAGCGGCCCAAGAGACCCAGTACTTC.

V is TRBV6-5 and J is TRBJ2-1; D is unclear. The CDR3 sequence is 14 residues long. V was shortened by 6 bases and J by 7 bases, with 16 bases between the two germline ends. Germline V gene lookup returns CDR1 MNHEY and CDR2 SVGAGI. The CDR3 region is CASRRTLSINEQFF. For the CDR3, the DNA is TGTGCCAGCAGAAGGACCCTTTCGATAAATGAGCAGTTCTTC.

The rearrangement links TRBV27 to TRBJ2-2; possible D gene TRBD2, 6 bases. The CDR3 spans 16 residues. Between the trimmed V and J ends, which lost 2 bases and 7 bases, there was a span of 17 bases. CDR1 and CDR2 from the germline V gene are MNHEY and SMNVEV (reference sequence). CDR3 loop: CASSLMGGRIGGELFF. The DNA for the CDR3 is TGTGCCAGCAGTTTAATGGGTGGGAGGATCGGCGGGGAGCTGTTTTTT.

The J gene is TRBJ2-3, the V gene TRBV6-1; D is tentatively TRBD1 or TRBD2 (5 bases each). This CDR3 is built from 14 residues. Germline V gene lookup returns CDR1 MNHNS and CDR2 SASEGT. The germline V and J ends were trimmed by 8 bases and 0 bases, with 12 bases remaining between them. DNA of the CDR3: TGTGCCAGCGGAAGGGACCTTAGCACAGATACGCAGTATTTT. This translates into CASGRDLSTDTQYF.

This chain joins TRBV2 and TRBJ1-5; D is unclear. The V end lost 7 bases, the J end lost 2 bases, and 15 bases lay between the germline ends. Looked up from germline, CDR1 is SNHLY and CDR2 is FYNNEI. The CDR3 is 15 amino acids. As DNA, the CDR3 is TGTGCCAGCAACCAAAGGGAGGCGGGCAATCAGCCCCAGCATTTT. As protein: CASNQREAGNQPQHF.

CDR3 bases: TGTGCCAGCAGACCAGGGACTCGAACCTACGAGCAGTACTTC. Residues: CASRPGTRTYEQYF. The gene calls are TRBV28 and TRBJ2-7, with TRBD2 as a possible D gene (6 bases). Germline V gene lookup returns CDR1 MDHEN and CDR2 SYDVKM. There are 14 residues in the CDR3. V dropped 6 bases and J dropped 2 bases, with 14 bases sitting between them.

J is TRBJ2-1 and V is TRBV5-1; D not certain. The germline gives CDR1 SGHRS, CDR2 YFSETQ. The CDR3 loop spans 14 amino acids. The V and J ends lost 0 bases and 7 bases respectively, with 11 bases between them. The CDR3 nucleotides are TGCGCCAGCAGCTTGGGAAGCCCCGGGAATGAGCAGTTCTTC. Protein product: CASSLGSPGNEQFF.

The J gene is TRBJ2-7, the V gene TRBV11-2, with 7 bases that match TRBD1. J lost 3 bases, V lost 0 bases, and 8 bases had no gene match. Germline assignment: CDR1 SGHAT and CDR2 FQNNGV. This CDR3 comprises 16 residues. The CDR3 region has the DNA TGTGCCAGCAGCTTAGAACCAGGGGGAGTAATCTACGAGCAGTACTTC. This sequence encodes CASSLEPGGVIYEQYF.

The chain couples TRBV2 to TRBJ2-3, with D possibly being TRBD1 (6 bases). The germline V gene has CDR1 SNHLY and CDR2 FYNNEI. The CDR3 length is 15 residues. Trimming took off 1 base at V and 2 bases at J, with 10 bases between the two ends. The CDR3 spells CASSEVGGPTDTQYF. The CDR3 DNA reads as TGTGCCAGCAGTGAAGTAGGGGGACCCACAGATACGCAGTATTTT. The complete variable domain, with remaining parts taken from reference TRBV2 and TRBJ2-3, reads EPEVTQTPSHQVTQMGQEVILRCVPISNHLYFYWYRQILGQKVEFLVSFYNNEISEKSEIFDDQFSVERPDGSNFTLKIRSTKLEDSAMYFCASSEVGGPTDTQYFGPGTRLTVL.

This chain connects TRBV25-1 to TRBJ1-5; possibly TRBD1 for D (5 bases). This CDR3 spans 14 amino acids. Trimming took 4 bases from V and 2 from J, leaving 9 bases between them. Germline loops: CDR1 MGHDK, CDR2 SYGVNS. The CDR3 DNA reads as TGTGCCAGCAGTGTATCGGGGCGCAATCAGCCCCAGCATTTT. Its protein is CASSVSGRNQPQHF.

The CDR3 region is CASSLFAGGRETQYF. The CDR3 DNA reads TGTGCCAGCAGCCTGTTCGCCGGGGGGCGCGAGACCCAGTACTTC. The chain is built from TRBV5-4 and TRBJ2-5; the D gene is possibly TRBD2 (7 bases). This CDR3 has 15 amino acids. Germline CDR1 reads SGHNT; CDR2 reads YYREEE (reference sequence). The V end lost 4 bases, the J end lost 5 bases, and 18 bases lay between the germline ends.

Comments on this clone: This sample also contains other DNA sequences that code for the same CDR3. CDR3 residues: CASSPTSGSYEQYF. DNA of the CDR3: TGTGCCAGCAGCCCAACTAGCGGGAGCTACGAGCAGTACTTC. This rearrangement joins TRBV7-9 to TRBJ2-7; 11 bases agree with TRBD2. CDR1 and CDR2 (germline): SEHNR, FQNEAQ (reference sequence). The CDR3 runs 14 residues. V dropped 5 bases and J dropped 3; count of bases not matched to a gene: 3.

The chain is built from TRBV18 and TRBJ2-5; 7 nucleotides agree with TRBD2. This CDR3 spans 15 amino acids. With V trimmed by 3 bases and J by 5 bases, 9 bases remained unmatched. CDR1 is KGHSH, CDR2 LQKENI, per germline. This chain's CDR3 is CASSPATGGWETQYF. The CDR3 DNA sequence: TGTGCCAGCTCACCGGCTACGGGAGGCTGGGAGACCCAGTACTTC.

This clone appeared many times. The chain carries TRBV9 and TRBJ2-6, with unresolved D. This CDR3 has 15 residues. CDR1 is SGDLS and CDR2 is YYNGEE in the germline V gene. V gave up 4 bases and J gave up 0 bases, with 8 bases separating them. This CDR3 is CASSPLASGANVLTF. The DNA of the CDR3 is TGTGCCAGCAGCCCTCTGGCCTCTGGGGCCAACGTCCTGACTTTC.

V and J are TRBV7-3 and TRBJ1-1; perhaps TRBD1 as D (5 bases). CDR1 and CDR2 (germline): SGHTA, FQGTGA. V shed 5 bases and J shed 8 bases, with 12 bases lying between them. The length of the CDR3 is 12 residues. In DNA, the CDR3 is TGTGCCAGCAGCCCCAGTAAGGGGGAAGCTTTCTTT. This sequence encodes CASSPSKGEAFF.